The 28 T cell receptor beta chains given below trace back to one sample, sequenced in a study of blood T cells in healthy people across ages. The authors ran a second PCR of roughly 7 to 11 cycles using a sample-barcoded 5' primer and a J-beta primer mix. TCRdb passed the 5' RACE reads through MiXCR, listing each CDR3 protein once. This sample has 1.5 million to 2 million distinct CDR3 sequences, with about 30% found just once. The sequenced material came from blood. These receptor sequences come from a young woman in good health.

There are a few counts of this clonotype. The V gene is TRBV29-1, the J gene TRBJ2-7; D unclear. This CDR3 has 14 amino acids. Trimming took off 1 base at V and 2 bases at J, with 12 bases between the two ends. Germline values: CDR1 SQVTM, CDR2 ANQGSEA. The CDR3, as DNA: TGCAGCGTTGAAGGACGGTACACTCCCTACGAGCAGTACTTC. Its protein product is CSVEGRYTPYEQYF.

This clonotype was picked up a small number of times. The chain combines TRBV5-1 with TRBJ1-1; D is perhaps TRBD1 (6 bases). This CDR3 contains 15 residues. Trimming took off 4 bases at V and 0 bases at J, with 13 bases between the two ends. Per germline, CDR1 SGHRS and CDR2 YFSETQ. The CDR3 DNA follows: TGCGCCAGCAGCCCGTACAGGGAAATGAACACTGAAGCTTTCTTT. This gives the protein CASSPYREMNTEAFF.

This chain connects TRBV2 to TRBJ2-1; 9 bases align to TRBD2. Germline CDR1 and CDR2: SNHLY and FYNNEI. This CDR3 has 15 amino acids. Trimming took 5 bases from V and 8 from J; bases not matched to a gene: 10. For the CDR3, the DNA is TGTGCCAGCAGTCAACAGCGGGGGGCCGGGTATGAGCAGTTCTTC. It yields the protein CASSQQRGAGYEQFF.

This clonotype was picked up a small number of times. This chain joins TRBV12-3 or TRBV12-4 and TRBJ1-6, with D hard to call. V was cut by 3 bases and J by 5 bases, with 20 bases left in between. CDR3 length equals 18 residues. The CDR3 nucleotides read TGTGCCAGCAGTTTTCATCTGGGCGGCGGGCAGGATAATTCACCCCTCCACTTT. This codes for CASSFHLGGGQDNSPLHF.

There are a few counts of this clonotype. This sequence joins TRBV7-2 and TRBJ2-3; D gene ambiguous. Trimming stripped 5 bases from V and 4 bases from J, with 13 bases between. Germline V CDR1 and CDR2: SGHTA, FQGNSA. The CDR3 is made up of 14 amino acids. The CDR3 is CASSPVFGPDTQYF. The CDR3 DNA reads TGTGCCAGCAGCCCCGTGTTTGGACCAGATACGCAGTATTTT.

This clonotype was found a few times. This chain uses TRBV20-1 with TRBJ2-1, with TRBD1 matching over 8 bases. Germline V gene lookup returns CDR1 DFQATT and CDR2 SNEGSKA (reference sequence). With V trimmed by 5 bases and J by 7 bases, 10 bases remained unmatched. CDR3 length equals 14 residues. CDR3 residues: CSARTGTSVNEQFF. The CDR3 DNA reads as TGCAGTGCTCGGACAGGGACCAGTGTAAATGAGCAGTTCTTC.

This clonotype was counted at least ten times. The chain combines TRBV7-7 with TRBJ2-3; no firm D call. The CDR3 consists of 14 residues. Germline V gene lookup returns CDR1 SSHAT and CDR2 FNYEAQ (reference sequence). Trimming took off 3 bases at V and 1 base at J, with 8 bases between the two ends. CDR3 nucleotide sequence: TGTGCCAGCAGCTTGTCTCCGGGCACAGATACGCAGTATTTT. It specifies CASSLSPGTDTQYF. The whole variable domain, filled in from reference TRBV7-7 and TRBJ2-3, reads GAGVSQSPRYKVTKRGQDVTLRCDPISSHATLYWYQQALGQGPEFLTYFNYEAQPDKSGLPSDRFSAERPEGSISTLTIQRTEQRDSAMYRCASSLSPGTDTQYFGPGTRLTVL.

The gene calls are TRBV6-6 and TRBJ2-3; D possibly corresponds to TRBD1 (5 bases). Looked up from germline, CDR1 is MNHNY and CDR2 is SVGAGI (reference sequence). This CDR3 is built from 14 residues. Trimming removed 0 bases at V and 3 bases at J, with 7 bases between. CDR3 bases: TGTGCCAGCAGTTACTCTCAGGGAACAGATACGCAGTATTTT. Its protein product is CASSYSQGTDTQYF.

This clonotype was seen repeatedly, ten times or more. This chain uses TRBV29-1 with TRBJ2-7; 7 bases map to TRBD1. Germline lookup yields CDR1 SQVTM and CDR2 ANQGSEA. V lost 4 bases and J lost 4; bases outside the gene matches: 4. This CDR3 contains 12 residues. CDR3 nucleotides: TGCAGCGTTGGAGGGGGCGCGTACGAGCAGTACTTC. It is translated as CSVGGGAYEQYF.

This clonotype has more than one count but fewer than ten. The chain uses TRBV5-5 and TRBJ1-2; possible D gene TRBD1, 6 bases. Germline values: CDR1 SGHKS, CDR2 YYEKEE (reference sequence). Trimming removed 4 bases from V and 6 bases from J, with 19 bases in between. The CDR3 extends over 15 amino acids. The CDR3 region is CASSVPPDRINGYTF. DNA of the CDR3: TGTGCCAGCAGCGTGCCCCCTGACAGGATAAATGGCTACACCTTC.

The genes are TRBV29-1 and TRBJ2-1; D is uncertain. CDR3 length equals 15 residues. Germline-derived CDR1 and CDR2 are SQVTM and ANQGSEA. The V gene lost 6 bases and the J gene lost 0 bases, with 15 bases spanning the gap. The chain's CDR3 is CSVDSLLSSYNEQFF. CDR3 sequence (DNA): TGCAGCGTAGACTCTCTTCTTAGCTCCTACAATGAGCAGTTCTTC.

This clonotype turned up a few times. The chain couples TRBV2 to TRBJ2-7; D is ambiguous. The V gene lost 3 bases and the J gene lost 7 bases, with 13 bases spanning the gap. Germline values: CDR1 SNHLY, CDR2 FYNNEI. The CDR3 length is 13 residues. For the CDR3, the DNA is TGTGCCAGCAGTGAGAGCGAAATGGAAGAGCAGTACTTC. This codes for CASSESEMEEQYF.

The chain employs TRBV29-1 and TRBJ1-5, with D possibly being TRBD1 (5 bases). Germline V gene lookup returns CDR1 SQVTM and CDR2 ANQGSEA. Deletions cut 5 bases from V and 0 bases from J, with 11 bases between. This CDR3 is 14 amino acids long. The CDR3 sequence is CSVSRGDSNQPQHF. The CDR3 nucleotides are TGCAGCGTTAGTAGAGGGGATAGCAATCAGCCCCAGCATTTT.

This chain links TRBV14 with TRBJ2-1; no reliable D call. The CDR3 loop spans 16 amino acids. Germline V CDR1 and CDR2: SGHDN, FVKESK. V was clipped by 0 bases and J by 6 bases, with 15 bases between them. The CDR3 sequence: CASSQEAGQLFNEQFF. The CDR3 DNA reads as TGTGCCAGCAGCCAAGAGGCAGGTCAGTTATTCAATGAGCAGTTCTTC.

This clonotype was detected many times. V usage is TRBV5-1 and J usage is TRBJ2-7, with D tentatively TRBD1 (6 bases). This CDR3 has 13 residues. Looked up from germline, CDR1 is SGHRS and CDR2 is YFSETQ. V lost 5 bases, J lost 3 bases, and 12 bases lay in between. CDR3 DNA: TGCGCCAGCAGGAGAGACAGGATCTACGAGCAGTACTTC. The encoded protein is CASRRDRIYEQYF.

This clonotype was seen a handful of times. The rearrangement uses TRBV30 and TRBJ2-7, with TRBD1 identical over 8 bases. The J segment lost 3 bases and the V segment lost 3 bases, leaving 4 bases of the junction unmatched. Germline loops: CDR1 GTSNPN, CDR2 SVGIG (reference sequence). The CDR3 totals 13 residues. DNA of the CDR3: TGTGCCTGGAGGAGCACAGGGGGCTACGAGCAGTACTTC. It translates to CAWRSTGGYEQYF.

The chain combines TRBV6-6 with TRBJ2-5; 9 bases map to TRBD1. TRBJ2-7 matches the DNA end more closely, so the J call is doubtful. This CDR3 contains 15 residues. Germline V CDR1 and CDR2: MNHNY, SVGAGI (reference sequence). CDR3 amino acids: CASSSRDRVGYEQYF. Here the CDR3 DNA reads TGTGCCAGCAGTAGCCGGGACAGGGTAGGATACGAGCAGTACTTC.

This chain uses TRBV6-6 with TRBJ2-5; 10 bases are a match to TRBD2. CDR1 is MNHNY, CDR2 SVGAGI, per germline (reference sequence). This CDR3 comprises 15 residues. Trimming took 8 bases from V and 11 from J; bases not matched to a gene: 17. Written as DNA, the CDR3 is TGTGCCAGCTCCCACCCTCCTAGCGGGAGCAATGAGCAGTACTTC. Residues: CASSHPPSGSNEQYF.

This clonotype came up many times. This sequence joins TRBV7-2 and TRBJ2-5; a possible D gene is TRBD2 (6 bases). The CDR3 runs to 14 residues. Looked up from germline, CDR1 is SGHTA and CDR2 is FQGNSA. V shed 5 bases and J shed 5 bases, with 15 bases lying between them. In nucleotides, the CDR3 is TGTGCCAGCAGCCCAGCCGGGAGATATGAGACCCAGTACTTC. This translates into CASSPAGRYETQYF.

V is TRBV5-1 and J is TRBJ2-7; D is perhaps TRBD1 (6 bases). Germline V gene sequence: CDR1 SGHRS, CDR2 YFSETQ. The CDR3 runs 16 residues. The V end was cut by 2 bases, the J end by 0 bases, with 15 bases between. The CDR3 DNA sequence: TGCGCCAGCAGCTTATCCACAGGGTTGGACTCCTACGAGCAGTACTTC. Protein: CASSLSTGLDSYEQYF. Full variable domain (rest looked up from reference TRBV5-1 and TRBJ2-7): KAGVTQTPRYLIKTRGQQVTLSCSPISGHRSVSWYQQTPGQGLQFLFEYFSETQRNKGNFPGRFSGRQFSNSRSEMNVSTLELGDSALYLCASSLSTGLDSYEQYFGPGTRLTVT.

This rearrangement joins TRBV20-1 to TRBJ2-4, with D unresolved. CDR3 length: 12 residues. Germline CDR1 reads DFQATT; CDR2 reads SNEGSKA (reference sequence). The germline V and J ends were trimmed by 6 bases and 13 bases, with 19 bases remaining between them. The CDR3 nucleotides read TGCAGTGCCATCAGTACCTACAATGAGCAGTACTTC. Protein product: CSAISTYNEQYF.

This clonotype has only a few counts. The rearrangement joins TRBV12-5 to TRBJ2-3; the D is unclear. Per the germline V gene, CDR1 is LGHNT and CDR2 is FRNRAP. The CDR3 contains 14 residues. V was shortened by 1 base and J by 3 bases, with 8 bases between the two germline ends. The CDR3 DNA reads as TGTGCTAGTGGTTTGGAGACTTCAACAGATACGCAGTATTTT. Its translation: CASGLETSTDTQYF.

This clonotype showed up many times. The chain employs TRBV3-1 and TRBJ2-7, with D possibly being TRBD2 (5 bases). The germline CDR1 and CDR2 sequences are LGHDT and YNNKEL (reference sequence). The CDR3 covers 14 residues. With 1 base removed from V and 6 bases from J, the gap between germline ends came to 13 bases. This CDR3 reads CASSQGFGGAEQYF. The DNA of the CDR3 is TGTGCCAGCAGCCAAGGATTCGGAGGAGCCGAGCAGTACTTC.

The sample holds a few counts of this clonotype. V is TRBV20-1 and J is TRBJ1-5; D may be TRBD1 (6 bases). The CDR3 sequence is 15 residues long. The V gene lost 4 bases and the J gene lost 2 bases, with 15 bases spanning the gap. Germline CDR1 reads DFQATT; CDR2 reads SNEGSKA (reference sequence). The DNA for the CDR3 is TGCAGTGCTAAGGGAACCAGGGGTGGCAATCAGCCCCAGCATTTT. Translated: CSAKGTRGGNQPQHF.

The V and J genes are TRBV2 and TRBJ1-4; 7 positions agree with TRBD1. J gave up 11 bases and V 8 bases, and 2 bases lay outside the gene matches. This CDR3 contains 10 residues. Germline CDR1 reads SNHLY; CDR2 reads FYNNEI. The CDR3 bases are TGTGCCAGCCGACAGGGTAAACTGTTTTTT. Translating gives CASRQGKLFF. Looking up the rest from reference TRBV2 and TRBJ1-4 gives the full variable domain: EPEVTQTPSHQVTQMGQEVILRCVPISNHLYFYWYRQILGQKVEFLVSFYNNEISEKSEIFDDQFSVERPDGSNFTLKIRSTKLEDSAMYFCASRQGKLFFGSGTQLSVL.

This clonotype was seen a handful of times. The chain joins TRBV24-1 to TRBJ2-1, with TRBD2 matching over 8 bases. The germline V gene encodes CDR1 KGHDR and CDR2 SFDVKD. The CDR3 runs 16 residues. V trimming: 4 bases; J trimming: 4 bases; junction bases outside the gene matches: 8. This chain's CDR3 is CATSEASGSLYNEQFF. The CDR3 DNA is TGTGCCACCAGTGAGGCCAGCGGGAGTCTGTACAATGAGCAGTTCTTC.

This clonotype was found once. A single base is all that separates this from a far larger clone, so a read error is likely. The chain couples TRBV7-9 to TRBJ2-5; 9 bases line up with TRBD2. The closer fit of TRBJ2-7 to the DNA end suggests the J call may be wrong. Per germline, CDR1 SEHNR and CDR2 FQNEAQ (reference sequence). This CDR3 is 14 amino acids long. In nucleotides, the CDR3 is TGTGCCAGCAGCTCCTCCGGGACTAGCCACGAGCAGTACTTC. Its translation is CASSSSGTSHEQYF.

With respect to this clonotype: Compared with germline, one end of the junction differs, possibly owing to a read error. The chain joins TRBV7-9 to TRBJ2-1, with D maybe TRBD2 (5 bases). This CDR3 is 16 amino acids long. CDR1 is SEHNR, CDR2 FQNEAQ, per germline (reference sequence). CDR3 DNA: TGTGCCAGCAGCTTATTTAAGACTACCATCTACAAAGAGCAGTTCTTC. Amino acids: CASSLFKTTIYKEQFF.